This T cell receptor (beta chain) was captured by sequencing in a study of metastatic and nonmetastatic thyroid tumors. By frequency in the sample, this clone is medium-sized. Using MiXCR, TCRdb reanalyzed the PCR reads. Of around 13,000 clones in the sample, 12% were seen once. Among the patients, none had received any treatment before thyroid surgery. The CDR3 totals 16 residues. Germline-derived CDR1 and CDR2 are LGHNT and FRNRAP. V gave up 4 bases and J gave up 6 bases, with 18 bases separating them. The J gene is TRBJ2-2, the V gene TRBV12-5; the D gene is possibly TRBD1 (6 bases). The source is a female donor with papillary thyroid cancer or a benign thyroid nodule (not recorded which). Some clones in this sample may be carry-over from other donors' samples. Sequencing was performed on blood. The CDR3 region is CASGWAPTGFPGELFF. The CDR3 DNA reads as TGTGCTAGTGGTTGGGCACCCACAGGGTTTCCCGGGGAGCTGTTTTTT.